The following is a TCR beta chain sequence with its context. Profiling relied on immunoSEQ multiplex PCR, and the TCRdb table lists in-frame clones only, not all of them. The repertoire holds around 140,000 clones, with about 87% as singletons. During active infection, Seattle patients enrolled and were then monitored through disease. The sample belongs to a study of blood T cell repertoires in COVID-19. Turning to the study itself: Specimens from acute and convalescent COVID-19 originated in the United States, Italy and Spain. The analysed material was cDNA or gDNA that came from T cells, B-cell-depleted T cells, or PBMCs.

The CDR3 covers 15 residues. V lost 0 bases and J lost 7, with 13 bases in between. Germline V gene lookup returns CDR1 SGHDT and CDR2 YYEEEE. The sample comprised peripheral blood. The chain uses TRBV5-6 and TRBJ1-4, with no clear D. The receptor was isolated from a human donor with COVID-19, enrolled during active disease. The donor label of this sample is uncertain. CDR3 loop: CASSLVVGGGEKLFF. The CDR3 DNA reads as TGTGCCAGCAGCTTGGTGGTGGGAGGTGGTGAAAAACTGTTTTTT.